Listed here are 11 T cell receptor beta chains from one sample, sequenced in a study of OX40 agonist ivuxolimab in advanced cancers. Produced via immunoSEQ multiplex PCR; TCRdb's table is partial and in-frame only. The repertoire consists of roughly 87,000 clones, with roughly 91% occurring once and the leading ten covering roughly 0.64%. This specimen was CD4+ or CD8+ T cells sorted from blood, taken in a trial of the OX40 agonist ivuxolimab. Every receptor here comes from an adult with an advanced solid tumor such as melanoma, head and neck, liver or kidney cancer.

V and J are TRBV7-2 and TRBJ2-3; D unclear. Trimming took 1 base from V and 0 from J, leaving 11 bases between them. The CDR3 is made up of 16 amino acids. Germline CDR1 is SGHTA and CDR2 is FQGNSA. The CDR3 sequence: CASSLGTVPSTDTQYF. As DNA, the CDR3 is TGTGCCAGCAGCTTAGGGACGGTACCTAGCACAGATACGCAGTATTTT.

This clone was observed a handful of times. This rearrangement joins TRBV4-2 to TRBJ2-5; D is ambiguous. This CDR3 spans 15 amino acids. In germline, CDR1 is LGHNA, CDR2 YNFKEQ. V lost 0 bases and J 9 bases, leaving 17 bases between the germline ends. CDR3 bases: TGTGCCAGCAGCCAAGATTGGCGAGGAGACGTGTCCCAGTACTTC. It is translated as CASSQDWRGDVSQYF.

The J gene is TRBJ2-3, the V gene TRBV29-1; D assignment may be TRBD1 or TRBD2 (5 bases each). The CDR3 is made up of 15 amino acids. Germline CDR1 SQVTM, CDR2 ANQGSEA. V lost 7 bases and J lost 0, with 17 bases in between. CDR3 in DNA: TGCAGCGCGAAAACAGGACGAGGGAGCACAGATACGCAGTATTTT. Translation gives CSAKTGRGSTDTQYF.

The rearrangement joins TRBV7-9 to TRBJ2-7; 7 bases are a match to TRBD1. Germline CDR1 is SEHNR and CDR2 is FQNEAQ (reference sequence). There are 16 residues in the CDR3. V trimming: 2 bases; J trimming: 1 base; junction bases outside the gene matches: 8. CDR3 sequence reads: CASSLPGQPTSYEQYF. The CDR3 coding sequence is TGTGCCAGCAGCTTACCGGGACAGCCAACTTCCTACGAGCAGTACTTC.

The V and J genes are TRBV7-9 and TRBJ1-6; D is perhaps TRBD1 (6 bases). V lost 7 bases and J lost 7, with 14 bases in between. The CDR3 runs 14 residues. Germline CDR1 is SEHNR and CDR2 is FQNEAQ (reference sequence). CDR3 in amino acids: CASITTGDNSPLHF. In DNA form, the CDR3 reads TGTGCCAGCATCACGACAGGAGACAATTCACCCCTCCACTTT.

This clone was picked up one time. The rearrangement joins TRBV7-2 to TRBJ2-7; tentatively, D is TRBD2 (6 bases). In germline, CDR1 is SGHTA, CDR2 FQGNSA. The V end was cut by 7 bases, the J end by 2 bases, with 15 bases between. CDR3 length: 14 amino acids. This chain's CDR3 is CASIQGAGPYEQYF. The DNA for the CDR3 is TGTGCCAGCATCCAAGGGGCGGGGCCCTACGAGCAGTACTTC.

The J gene is TRBJ1-2, the V gene TRBV5-1; 8 bases map to TRBD1. Germline V gene data show CDR1 as SGHRS and CDR2 as YFSETQ. CDR3 length equals 13 residues. The V and J ends lost 7 bases and 5 bases, in that order; junction bases with no gene match: 7. CDR3 loop: CASGQGAEYGYTF. Written as DNA, the CDR3 is TGCGCCAGCGGGCAGGGGGCAGAGTATGGCTACACCTTC.

The V and J genes are TRBV5-1 and TRBJ2-3; 8 nucleotides agree with TRBD1. V gave up 4 bases and J gave up 3 bases; unmatched junction bases: 4. CDR1 is SGHRS and CDR2 is YFSETQ in the germline V gene. The CDR3 has 14 residues. In DNA, the CDR3 is TGCGCCAGCAGCCCCCAGGGGGCGACAGATACGCAGTATTTT. Its protein is CASSPQGATDTQYF. Based on the CDR3 plus reference TRBV5-1 and TRBJ2-3, the full variable domain is KAGVTQTPRYLIKTRGQQVTLSCSPISGHRSVSWYQQTPGQGLQFLFEYFSETQRNKGNFPGRFSGRQFSNSRSEMNVSTLELGDSALYLCASSPQGATDTQYFGPGTRLTVL.

The chain carries TRBV10-1 and TRBJ2-2; the match to TRBD1 covers 11 bases. Trimming at V came to 7 bases and at J to 4 bases, leaving 5 bases not matched to a gene. The CDR3 has 15 amino acids. Germline CDR1 is WNHNN and CDR2 is SYGVQD (reference sequence). The CDR3 DNA follows: TGCGCCAGCAAACCGGACAGGGGGCTCACCGGGGAGCTGTTTTTT. It yields the protein CASKPDRGLTGELFF.

The chain combines TRBV6-6 with TRBJ2-1; the D is unclear. Between the trimmed V and J ends, which lost 2 bases and 12 bases, there was a span of 8 bases. CDR1 and CDR2 (germline): MNHNY, SVGAGI (reference sequence). CDR3 size: 11 residues. DNA of the CDR3: TGTGCCAGCAGTTACGAGCAACGGCAGTTCTTC. It encodes CASSYEQRQFF.

This chain uses TRBV7-2 with TRBJ2-1, with 7 positions matching TRBD1. With V trimmed by 1 base and J by 0 bases, 0 bases remained unmatched. This CDR3 spans 15 amino acids. CDR1 and CDR2 from the germline V gene are SGHTA and FQGNSA. CDR3 nucleotide sequence: TGTGCCAGCAGCTTAGGGACAGGCTCCTACAATGAGCAGTTCTTC. Its translation: CASSLGTGSYNEQFF. Full variable domain (missing parts from reference TRBV7-2 and TRBJ2-1): GAGVSQSPSNKVTEKGKDVELRCDPISGHTALYWYRQSLGQGLEFLIYFQGNSAPDKSGLPSDRFSAERTGGSVSTLTIQRTQQEDSAVYLCASSLGTGSYNEQFFGPGTRLTVL.